This entry features one T cell receptor (beta chain) sequence. As yet, its antigen is unknown. TCR beta CDR3 sequences were amplified from RNA transcripts. The TCR CDR3 was amplified in a first-round RT-PCR using the HTBI primer set. Each CDR3 protein is one row after TCRdb ran MiXCR on the multiplex PCR reads. The sample carries about 270,000 distinct CDR3 sequences, approximately 21% recorded once. Those patients with uncontrolled infection, other autoimmune disease, pregnancy or lactation were excluded. This record comes from a study of T cells in Graves' hyperthyroidism and ophthalmopathy. As for the study in general: Staff took peripheral blood when the initial diagnosis was made, before any treatment began. Study conclusions and caveats: Most expanded thyroid clonotypes above 0.001 recurred in blood. Model predictions of ophthalmopathy came a median about 6.3 months before onset.

Input material: blood. This TCR derives from a man aged 25 to 40 with Graves' ophthalmopathy.

Here the CDR3 reads CASTRAATFITDTQYF. The CDR3 bases are TGTGCCAGCACCCGGGCTGCTACCTTTATCACAGATACGCAGTATTTT. This chain connects TRBV12-3 or TRBV12-4 to TRBJ2-3, with unresolved D. The ends were cut back, 7 bases at V and 2 bases at J, with 19 bases in the middle. CDR3 length: 16 amino acids.